The 17 T cell receptor beta chains listed next were all sequenced from one sample in a study of T cell responses to AZD1222 COVID-19 vaccine. Libraries were prepared by immunoSEQ multiplex PCR; TCRdb keeps only in-frame clonotypes and omits some of them. The sample shows over 150,000 clones, 80% to 95% of them seen only once. This specimen consisted of peripheral blood, obtained 28 days after the second AZD1222 dose. The receptors here all came from an adult who received the AZD1222 COVID-19 vaccine.

This clone was counted a single time. The rearrangement joins TRBV2 to TRBJ2-4; no firm D call. V shed 5 bases and J shed 0 bases, with 11 bases lying between them. The CDR3 totals 15 residues. Looked up from germline, CDR1 is SNHLY and CDR2 is FYNNEI. In DNA form, the CDR3 reads TGTGCCAGCAGTCGCACTCAGTTAGCCAAAAACATTCAGTACTTC. It yields the protein CASSRTQLAKNIQYF.

The CDR3 DNA reads as TGTGCCAGCAGTGAAGCACAGAGCTACGAGCAGTACTTC. Amino acids: CASSEAQSYEQYF. The rearrangement links TRBV6-1 to TRBJ2-7; D gene ambiguous. This CDR3 spans 13 amino acids. V was pared by 0 bases and J by 3 bases, with 6 bases between. CDR1 and CDR2 from the germline V gene are MNHNS and SASEGT.

The J gene is TRBJ2-5, the V gene TRBV3-1 (or the pseudogene TRBV3-2), with D perhaps matching TRBD2 (5 bases). CDR3 size: 14 residues. CDR1 and CDR2 (germline): LGHDT, YNNKEL (reference sequence). Between the trimmed V and J ends, which lost 6 bases and 1 base, there was a span of 12 bases. The CDR3 nucleotides read TGTGCCAGCAGACCGGACTTCCTCCAAGAGACCCAGTACTTC. Its protein is CASRPDFLQETQYF.

The chain recombines TRBV6-5 with TRBJ1-2; D is uncertain. Germline assignment: CDR1 MNHEY and CDR2 SVGAGI. Between the trimmed V and J ends, which lost 0 bases and 8 bases, there was a span of 16 bases. CDR3 length equals 15 residues. The CDR3 reads CASSYSRRAFKGYTF. CDR3 DNA: TGTGCCAGCAGTTACTCGCGACGGGCCTTTAAAGGCTACACCTTC.

Turning to this clone: Other DNA sequences in this sample translate to the same CDR3. The J gene is TRBJ1-1, the V gene TRBV5-1; weak D call: TRBD1 (5 bases). This CDR3 contains 14 residues. Germline V gives CDR1 SGHRS, CDR2 YFSETQ. Trimming removed 0 bases from V and 1 base from J, with 7 bases in between. The CDR3 region is CASSLGTTNTEAFF. The CDR3, as DNA: TGCGCCAGCAGCTTGGGGACAACGAACACTGAAGCTTTCTTT. The full variable domain, rest sourced from reference TRBV5-1 and TRBJ1-1, is KAGVTQTPRYLIKTRGQQVTLSCSPISGHRSVSWYQQTPGQGLQFLFEYFSETQRNKGNFPGRFSGRQFSNSRSEMNVSTLELGDSALYLCASSLGTTNTEAFFGQGTRLTVV.

The chain carries TRBV19 and TRBJ1-2, with D unclear. V was trimmed by 9 bases and J by 3 bases, leaving 20 bases between them. Looked up from germline, CDR1 is LNHDA and CDR2 is SQIVND (reference sequence). The CDR3 spans 15 residues. CDR3 protein: CASMDASLGHYGYTF. CDR3 DNA sequence: TGTGCCAGCATGGACGCTTCTTTGGGCCACTATGGCTACACCTTC. The variable domain in full, with the rest retrieved from reference TRBV19 and TRBJ1-2, is DGGITQSPKYLFRKEGQNVTLSCEQNLNHDAMYWYRQDPGQGLRLIYYSQIVNDFQKGDIAEGYSVSREKKESFPLTVTSAQKNPTAFYLCASMDASLGHYGYTFGSGTRLTVV.

The chain couples TRBV19 to TRBJ1-5, with D perhaps TRBD1 (5 bases). V was cut by 4 bases and J by 2 bases, with 12 bases left in between. This CDR3 comprises 15 residues. Germline V lookup: CDR1 LNHDA, CDR2 SQIVND (reference sequence). In DNA form, the CDR3 reads TGTGCCAGTAGTACCCAGGGACTCGGCAATCAGCCCCAGCATTTT. It codes for CASSTQGLGNQPQHF. Combining the CDR3 with reference TRBV19 and TRBJ1-5 gives the whole variable domain DGGITQSPKYLFRKEGQNVTLSCEQNLNHDAMYWYRQDPGQGLRLIYYSQIVNDFQKGDIAEGYSVSREKKESFPLTVTSAQKNPTAFYLCASSTQGLGNQPQHFGDGTRLSIL.

This clone was seen a handful of times. The chain couples TRBV2 to TRBJ1-2; D is perhaps TRBD1 (6 bases). Germline CDR1 is SNHLY and CDR2 is FYNNEI. Trimming removed 6 bases from V and 4 bases from J, with 18 bases in between. The CDR3 covers 15 residues. The chain's CDR3 is CASRRNREVSYGYTF. The CDR3 DNA reads as TGTGCCAGCAGAAGGAACAGGGAAGTAAGCTATGGCTACACCTTC.

The chain carries TRBV5-1 and TRBJ2-1; 11 nucleotides match TRBD2. The CDR3 runs to 19 residues. Germline V CDR1 and CDR2: SGHRS, YFSETQ. The J segment lost 4 bases and the V segment lost 1 base, leaving 13 bases of the junction unmatched. CDR3 region: CASSLISLVGLAGYNEQFF. The CDR3 nucleotides read TGCGCCAGCAGCTTGATTTCCCTAGTAGGACTAGCGGGTTACAATGAGCAGTTCTTC.

The chain combines TRBV20-1 with TRBJ2-5; D call uncertain. This CDR3 region has 11 residues. The V gene lost 8 bases and the J gene lost 5 bases, with 12 bases spanning the gap. Germline loops: CDR1 DFQATT, CDR2 SNEGSKA (reference sequence). The CDR3 is CSQLLEETQYF. The DNA for the CDR3 is TGCAGTCAATTGCTGGAGGAGACCCAGTACTTC.

The chain has TRBV5-1 and TRBJ2-3; D perhaps matches TRBD2 (7 bases). CDR1 and CDR2 from the germline V gene are SGHRS and YFSETQ. The CDR3 extends over 16 amino acids. V gave up 0 bases and J gave up 6 bases, with 17 bases separating them. The CDR3 loop reads CASSLDPRAGADTQYF. The DNA of the CDR3 is TGCGCCAGCAGCTTGGACCCCAGGGCGGGGGCGGATACGCAGTATTTT. The full variable domain, its missing parts supplied by reference TRBV5-1 and TRBJ2-3, is KAGVTQTPRYLIKTRGQQVTLSCSPISGHRSVSWYQQTPGQGLQFLFEYFSETQRNKGNFPGRFSGRQFSNSRSEMNVSTLELGDSALYLCASSLDPRAGADTQYFGPGTRLTVL.

The chain is built from TRBV15 and TRBJ2-7; 16 bases are shared with TRBD2. The CDR3 runs 18 residues. Germline V gene lookup returns CDR1 LNHNV and CDR2 YYDKDF (reference sequence). The V and J ends lost 4 bases and 2 bases, in that order; junction bases with no gene match: 8. Here the CDR3 reads CATSNTPGLAGGTYEQYF. As DNA, the CDR3 is TGTGCCACCAGCAACACACCGGGACTAGCGGGAGGGACCTACGAGCAGTACTTC.

CDR3 sequence (DNA): TGTGCCAGCAGCCGAAGGGGGACCGGGGAGCTGTTTTTT. Translating gives CASSRRGTGELFF. The V gene is TRBV5-4, the J gene TRBJ2-2; the D gene is possibly TRBD1 (6 bases). Germline CDR1 reads SGHNT; CDR2 reads YYREEE (reference sequence). This CDR3 contains 13 residues. With 4 bases removed from V and 5 bases from J, the gap between germline ends came to 9 bases. The full variable domain, rest sourced from reference TRBV5-4 and TRBJ2-2, is ETGVTQSPTHLIKTRGQQVTLRCSSQSGHNTVSWYQQALGQGPQFIFQYYREEENGRGNFPPRFSGLQFPNYSSELNVNALELDDSALYLCASSRRGTGELFFGEGSRLTVL.

V gene TRBV15 combines with J gene TRBJ1-3; possibly TRBD1 for D (6 bases). CDR1 LNHNV and CDR2 YYDKDF come from the germline V gene (reference sequence). With 8 bases removed from V and 4 bases from J, the gap between germline ends came to 18 bases. The CDR3 length is 15 residues. As DNA, the CDR3 is TGTGCCACCGGGGGCCTAGCCTTGGGGGGAAACACCATATATTTT. Its translation: CATGGLALGGNTIYF.

This chain uses TRBV7-8 with TRBJ2-3, with 9 positions matching TRBD2. This CDR3 has 15 residues. The V gene end was trimmed by 5 bases and the J gene end by 3 bases; junction bases not matched to a gene: 6. Germline V lookup: CDR1 SGHVS, CDR2 FQNEAQ. CDR3 sequence reads: CASSPRGGITDTQYF. In DNA, the CDR3 is TGTGCCAGCAGCCCGCGGGGGGGAATAACAGATACGCAGTATTTT.

CDR3 sequence reads: CATQWGVANYGYTF. The CDR3 DNA follows: TGTGCCACCCAATGGGGGGTAGCTAACTATGGCTACACCTTC. The chain has TRBV19 and TRBJ1-2, with D possibly matching TRBD1 (5 bases). Trimming cost V 10 bases and J 0 bases, with 15 bases left between them. This CDR3 region has 14 residues. In germline, CDR1 is LNHDA, CDR2 SQIVND (reference sequence).

This clone was detected once. This CDR3 is also generated by other DNA sequences in the sample. V is TRBV18 and J is TRBJ1-1; tentative D call: TRBD1 (5 bases). The germline V gene has CDR1 KGHSH and CDR2 LQKENI. This CDR3 contains 12 residues. V gave up 2 bases and J gave up 6 bases, with 7 bases separating them. The CDR3 nucleotides read TGTGCCAGCTCACCAGGGGGAGCTGAAGCTTTCTTT. Translated, it gives CASSPGGAEAFF. Supplemented by reference TRBV18 and TRBJ1-1, the full variable domain reads NAGVMQNPRHLVRRRGQEARLRCSPMKGHSHVYWYRQLPEEGLKFMVYLQKENIIDESGMPKERFSAEFPKEGPSILRIQQVVRGDSAAYFCASSPGGAEAFFGQGTRLTVV.